This T cell receptor beta chain comes out of a study of cytomegalovirus exposure and HLA in healthy donors. Germline-derived CDR1 and CDR2 are KGHSY and FQNENV. The CDR3 runs to 13 residues. The table lists this clone with a few counts. Germline and junction disagree at one end, which may indicate a read error. Both 60 Vbeta primers and 13 Jbeta primers went into the PCR. Sequencing used immunoSEQ multiplex PCR; TCRdb keeps in-frame clones, though not all of them. Of approximately 110,000 clones listed, over 80% are singletons. J is TRBJ1-1 and V is TRBV16; no firm D call. Sequenced material: PBMCs. This TCR was recovered from a man aged 25-45 years in good health and CMV-seropositive. The CDR3 nucleotides are TGTGCCAGCAGCAAATCCGGGAACACTGAAGCTTTCTTT. Residues: CASSKSGNTEAFF.